Listed here are 3 T cell receptor beta chains from one sample, sequenced in a study of blood T cell repertoires in COVID-19. Using immunoSEQ multiplex PCR, the repertoire was profiled, and TCRdb retains in-frame clones only, with some absent. The sample comprises about 160,000 clones, around 81% of which are singletons, and approximately 6% rests with the top ten. The specimen was PBMCs or T cells enriched from blood (not recorded which). The receptors were gathered from a man in his forties who had recovered from COVID-19.

In this sample, this clone turned up a few times. This rearrangement joins TRBV5-4 to TRBJ2-3; 14 nucleotides line up with TRBD2. Losses at the gene ends were 2 bases for V and 7 bases for J; bases not matched to a gene: 9. Germline loops: CDR1 SGHNT, CDR2 YYREEE (reference sequence). The CDR3 covers 17 residues. The chain's CDR3 is CASSFGLAGGAGNTQYF. DNA of the CDR3: TGTGCCAGCAGCTTTGGACTAGCGGGGGGAGCGGGGAATACGCAGTATTTT.

J is TRBJ1-1 and V is TRBV11-2, with D tentatively TRBD1 (6 bases). V was shortened by 6 bases and J by 1 base, with 9 bases between the two germline ends. The germline CDR1 and CDR2 sequences are SGHAT and FQNNGV. This CDR3 spans 13 amino acids. The CDR3 protein is CASRKTGNTEAFF. In DNA form, the CDR3 reads TGTGCCAGCAGGAAGACAGGGAACACTGAAGCTTTCTTT.

The rearrangement joins TRBV5-6 to TRBJ1-1; 9 bases fit TRBD1. The germline V gene encodes CDR1 SGHDT and CDR2 YYEEEE. The CDR3 is 14 amino acids. V was clipped by 4 bases and J by 5 bases; unmatched bases: 6. The DNA for the CDR3 is TGTGCCAGCAGCCTATGGGACAGGGAGACTGAAGCTTTCTTT. Protein product: CASSLWDRETEAFF.